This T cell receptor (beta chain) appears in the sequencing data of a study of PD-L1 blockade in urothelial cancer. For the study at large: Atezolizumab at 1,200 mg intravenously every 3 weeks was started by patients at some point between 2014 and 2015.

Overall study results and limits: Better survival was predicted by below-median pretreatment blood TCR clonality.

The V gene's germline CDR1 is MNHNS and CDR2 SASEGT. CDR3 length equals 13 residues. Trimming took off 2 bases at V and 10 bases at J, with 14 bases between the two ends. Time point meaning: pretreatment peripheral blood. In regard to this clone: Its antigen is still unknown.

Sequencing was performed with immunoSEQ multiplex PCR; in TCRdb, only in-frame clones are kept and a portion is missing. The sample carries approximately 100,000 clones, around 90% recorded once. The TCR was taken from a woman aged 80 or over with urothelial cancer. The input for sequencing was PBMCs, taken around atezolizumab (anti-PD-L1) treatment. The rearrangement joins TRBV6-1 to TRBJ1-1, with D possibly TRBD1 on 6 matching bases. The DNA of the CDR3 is TGTGCCAGCAGTGAAATAGACAGGACAGCAGCTTTCTTT. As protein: CASSEIDRTAAFF.